These 29 T cell receptor beta chains share one sample of origin, sequenced in a study of cytomegalovirus exposure and HLA in healthy donors. PCR involved 60 Vbeta and 13 Jbeta primers. TCRdb's table, derived via immunoSEQ multiplex PCR, lists solely in-frame clones and lacks some. The profile shows approximately 170,000 clones, roughly 80% of them singletons. The material sequenced was PBMCs. These TCRs come from a woman in her 50s in good health and CMV-seropositive.

There are a few counts of this clone. The gene calls are TRBV11-2 and TRBJ2-7; D perhaps matches TRBD2 (5 bases). The germline V gene has CDR1 SGHAT and CDR2 FQNNGV. The ends were cut back, 5 bases at V and 6 bases at J, with 8 bases in the middle. This CDR3 is 11 amino acids long. In nucleotides, the CDR3 is TGTGCCAGCAGCCCCGCGGGCGAGCAGTACTTC. The encoded protein is CASSPAGEQYF.

The V call is TRBV27, the J call TRBJ1-1; 11 nucleotides align to TRBD1. Per germline, CDR1 MNHEY and CDR2 SMNVEV (reference sequence). V dropped 5 bases and J dropped 6; count of bases not matched to a gene: 11. This CDR3 region has 16 residues. The CDR3 loop reads CASSPIPPGQGAEAFF. CDR3 DNA: TGTGCCAGCAGTCCGATACCGCCGGGACAGGGGGCTGAAGCTTTCTTT.

This chain uses TRBV7-2 with TRBJ1-2, with D uncertain. Looked up from germline, CDR1 is SGHTA and CDR2 is FQGNSA. The CDR3 contains 14 residues. Deletions cut 5 bases from V and 9 bases from J, with 19 bases between. CDR3 protein: CASSPPGGGPSYTF. The CDR3 DNA is TGTGCCAGCAGCCCCCCCGGAGGAGGCCCAAGCTACACCTTC.

The V call is TRBV29-1, the J call TRBJ2-6; 7 positions match TRBD1. J lost 2 bases, V lost 4 bases, and 5 bases had no gene match. The germline V gene encodes CDR1 SQVTM and CDR2 ANQGSEA. CDR3 length equals 15 residues. The CDR3 nucleotides read TGCAGCGTTGGGACAGGATCTACTGGGGCCAACGTCCTGACTTTC. Translation: CSVGTGSTGANVLTF.

The J gene is TRBJ2-5, the V gene TRBV11-2; D possibly corresponds to TRBD2 (6 bases). Deletions cut 8 bases from V and 1 base from J, with 14 bases between. CDR1 and CDR2 (germline): SGHAT, FQNNGV. CDR3 length equals 14 residues. In nucleotides, the CDR3 is TGTGCCAGCGGATTAATCGGGGGCCAAGAGACCCAGTACTTC. Translation gives CASGLIGGQETQYF.

This chain connects TRBV5-1 to TRBJ1-5, with 8 bases identical to TRBD1. The CDR3 totals 18 residues. The germline CDR1 and CDR2 sequences are SGHRS and YFSETQ. With V trimmed by 0 bases and J by 4 bases, 12 bases remained unmatched. The DNA of the CDR3 is TGCGCCAGCAGCTTGGAACGAGACAGGGGTGAGGAGAATCAGCCCCAGCATTTT. Amino acids: CASSLERDRGEENQPQHF.

There are a few counts of this clone. The V call is TRBV5-1, the J call TRBJ2-5; D is possibly TRBD2 (7 bases). V gave up 4 bases and J gave up 5 bases, with 18 bases separating them. Germline-derived CDR1 and CDR2 are SGHRS and YFSETQ. This CDR3 has 15 residues. DNA of the CDR3: TGCGCCAGCAGCCCCCCCGGGGGGCAATTCGAGACCCAGTACTTC. This codes for CASSPPGGQFETQYF.

The V and J genes are TRBV4-3 and TRBJ2-2; no clear D. V lost 3 bases, J lost 3 bases, and 5 bases lay in between. There are 13 residues in the CDR3. The germline V gene encodes CDR1 LGHNA and CDR2 YSLEER. CDR3: CASSHRDTGELFF. CDR3 in DNA: TGCGCCAGCAGCCATCGGGACACCGGGGAGCTGTTTTTT.

The V call is TRBV7-2, the J call TRBJ2-5; tentative D call: TRBD1 (6 bases). Germline V gene lookup returns CDR1 SGHTA and CDR2 FQGNSA. This CDR3 is 14 amino acids long. Trimming removed 6 bases at V and 5 bases at J, with 16 bases between. In DNA form, the CDR3 reads TGTGCCAGCAGTCCTACTACAGGGCGGGAGACCCAGTACTTC. It translates to CASSPTTGRETQYF.

The gene calls are TRBV19 and TRBJ2-2, with D possibly matching TRBD2 (7 bases). Germline-derived CDR1 and CDR2 are LNHDA and SQIVND (reference sequence). The CDR3 extends over 16 amino acids. V shed 8 bases and J shed 7 bases, with 23 bases lying between them. CDR3 in DNA: TGTGCCAGTTCTACGTTACCCGGGGGGCGTGGCGGGGAGCTGTTTTTT. This gives the protein CASSTLPGGRGGELFF.

The gene calls are TRBV19 and TRBJ2-7, with no clear D. The CDR3 runs 13 residues. From germline, CDR1 is LNHDA and CDR2 SQIVND (reference sequence). Trimming pared 6 bases from V and 0 bases from J, leaving 9 bases between. CDR3 nucleotides: TGTGCCAGTAGCCTATACCCCTCCTACGAGCAGTACTTC. It codes for CASSLYPSYEQYF.

This sequence joins TRBV19 and TRBJ2-1; D possibly corresponds to TRBD2 (7 bases). Trimming left V 5 bases short and J 5 bases short, with 25 bases between. Germline V gene lookup returns CDR1 LNHDA and CDR2 SQIVND (reference sequence). CDR3 size: 18 residues. In nucleotides, the CDR3 is TGTGCCAGTAGTGCTAGAGACGGGGGGCAGTCACTCCACAATGAGCAGTTCTTC. Translated: CASSARDGGQSLHNEQFF.

This clone was counted a few times. The CDR3 DNA reads as TGCAGCGTTGAAGGGACAGGGACTGAAGCTTTCTTT. Amino acid sequence: CSVEGTGTEAFF. This chain links TRBV29-1 with TRBJ1-1; 8 nucleotides match TRBD1. This CDR3 region has 12 residues. With V trimmed by 1 base and J by 5 bases, 0 bases remained unmatched. The germline CDR1 and CDR2 sequences are SQVTM and ANQGSEA.

Comment on this clone: Sequence at one end of the junction differs from germline and may be a read error. J is TRBJ2-7 and V is TRBV7-9; no reliable D call. CDR3 length equals 12 residues. The germline V gene encodes CDR1 SEHNR and CDR2 FQNEAQ (reference sequence). The CDR3 DNA is TGTTCCAGCAGCTTTGTATCTTACGAGCAGTACTTC. It is translated as CSSSFVSYEQYF.

This clone was recorded only once. The V gene is TRBV5-1, the J gene TRBJ2-5, with 7 bases matching TRBD2. The CDR3 is made up of 13 amino acids. Trimming cost V 4 bases and J 3 bases; bases outside gene matches: 3. Germline CDR1 and CDR2: SGHRS and YFSETQ. The CDR3 bases are TGCGCCAGCAGCCAAGGACTAGAAGAGACCCAGTACTTC. This encodes CASSQGLEETQYF. The whole variable domain, remainder taken from reference TRBV5-1 and TRBJ2-5, is KAGVTQTPRYLIKTRGQQVTLSCSPISGHRSVSWYQQTPGQGLQFLFEYFSETQRNKGNFPGRFSGRQFSNSRSEMNVSTLELGDSALYLCASSQGLEETQYFGPGTRLLVL.

The gene calls are TRBV13 and TRBJ1-4; 7 bases match TRBD1. In germline, CDR1 is PRHDT, CDR2 FYEKMQ (reference sequence). With 5 bases clipped from V and 2 bases from J, the junction kept 2 bases outside the gene matches. CDR3 size: 14 residues. CDR3: CASSPTGTNEKLFF. The CDR3 DNA is TGTGCCAGCAGCCCGACAGGGACTAATGAAAAACTGTTTTTT.

V usage is TRBV4-3 and J usage is TRBJ2-3; 12 nucleotides agree with TRBD2. Germline V lookup: CDR1 LGHNA, CDR2 YSLEER. V lost 0 bases, J lost 5 bases, and 15 bases stayed unmatched. This CDR3 region has 20 residues. The CDR3, as DNA: TGCGCCAGCAGCCAAGATTCCCCGCTAGCGGGGGGGCCGGTAGGAGATACGCAGTATTTT. Protein product: CASSQDSPLAGGPVGDTQYF.

This clone appeared a few times. This chain connects TRBV4-1 to TRBJ1-1; D not resolved. Germline V gives CDR1 MGHRA, CDR2 YSYEKL. With 1 base removed from V and 6 bases from J, the gap between germline ends came to 12 bases. The CDR3 has 14 residues. CDR3 region: CASSQAKDYAEAFF. The CDR3 DNA reads TGCGCCAGCAGCCAAGCGAAGGACTACGCTGAAGCTTTCTTT.

V usage is TRBV5-1 and J usage is TRBJ1-4, with D possibly matching TRBD1 (5 bases). The CDR3 totals 15 residues. Germline-derived CDR1 and CDR2 are SGHRS and YFSETQ. The germline V and J ends were trimmed by 4 bases and 0 bases, with 10 bases remaining between them. CDR3 sequence: CASSQETATNEKLFF. The CDR3 nucleotides are TGCGCCAGCAGCCAGGAGACAGCAACTAATGAAAAACTGTTTTTT.

This clone came up a few times. The chain is built from TRBV5-1 and TRBJ1-5; 7 bases line up with TRBD1. V lost 0 bases, J lost 3 bases, and 9 bases stayed unmatched. The CDR3 spans 17 residues. In germline, CDR1 is SGHRS, CDR2 YFSETQ. For the CDR3, the DNA is TGCGCCAGCAGCTTGGGACACCGGGACAGTAACAATCAGCCCCAGCATTTT. The encoded protein is CASSLGHRDSNNQPQHF.

The V call is TRBV4-2, the J call TRBJ2-1; perhaps TRBD2 as D (7 bases). The CDR3 has 17 residues. V dropped 5 bases and J dropped 3 bases, with 20 bases sitting between them. Germline CDR1 and CDR2: LGHNA and YNFKEQ. CDR3 amino acids: CASSSWGGSKDYNEQFF. The DNA for the CDR3 is TGTGCCAGCAGCTCTTGGGGGGGCAGTAAAGACTACAATGAGCAGTTCTTC.

The chain carries TRBV21-1 and TRBJ2-2; the D segment call TRBD1 is taken from the table without a DNA check. TRBV21-1 is annotated as a pseudogene. The CDR3 consists of 16 residues. This CDR3 reads CASRGQGAPDTGELFF. Here the CDR3 DNA reads TGTGCCAGCAGGGGACAGGGGGCGCCGGACACCGGGGAGCTGTTTTTT.

This clone was detected only a few times. The chain has TRBV5-1 and TRBJ1-1; 9 bases line up with TRBD1. This CDR3 is 16 amino acids long. V gave up 2 bases and J gave up 5 bases; unmatched junction bases: 10. The germline V gene has CDR1 SGHRS and CDR2 YFSETQ. The CDR3 DNA reads TGCGCCAGCAGCTTTTCACAGGGGGCCGGCAGGACTGAAGCTTTCTTT. Translating gives CASSFSQGAGRTEAFF.

The J gene is TRBJ2-3, the V gene TRBV7-9, with a possible D match to TRBD2 (5 bases). Trimming took off 5 bases at V and 0 bases at J, with 15 bases between the two ends. Germline V gene sequence: CDR1 SEHNR, CDR2 FQNEAQ (reference sequence). The CDR3 is 16 amino acids. CDR3 residues: CASSDVLEPSTDTQYF. In DNA form, the CDR3 reads TGTGCCAGCAGCGACGTACTAGAACCGAGCACAGATACGCAGTATTTT.

The CDR3 DNA is TGTGCCAGCAGCGCGGGGGACAGGGGGCAGGTCACTGAAGCTTTCTTT. Protein product: CASSAGDRGQVTEAFF. The chain links TRBV9 to TRBJ1-1, with 12 bases matching TRBD1. After removal of 3 bases from V and 4 bases from J, the junction contained 7 bases not matched to a gene. Germline loops: CDR1 SGDLS, CDR2 YYNGEE. The CDR3 has 16 amino acids. Full variable domain (remainder filled in from reference TRBV9 and TRBJ1-1): DSGVTQTPKHLITATGQRVTLRCSPRSGDLSVYWYQQSLDQGLQFLIQYYNGEERAKGNILERFSAQQFPDLHSELNLSSLELGDSALYFCASSAGDRGQVTEAFFGQGTRLTVV.

This sequence joins TRBV11-1 and TRBJ2-2; 7 nucleotides align to TRBD1. V dropped 4 bases and J dropped 0; count of bases not matched to a gene: 11. Germline CDR1 SGHAT, CDR2 FQDESV (reference sequence). This CDR3 has 18 residues. CDR3 protein: CASSWGTVLFTNTGELFF. The CDR3, as DNA: TGTGCCAGCAGCTGGGGGACAGTCCTGTTTACGAACACCGGGGAGCTGTTTTTT. The full variable domain, with the rest looked up from reference TRBV11-1 and TRBJ2-2, is EAEVAQSPRYKITEKSQAVAFWCDPISGHATLYWYRQILGQGPELLVQFQDESVVDDSQLPKDRFSAERLKGVDSTLKIQPAELGDSAMYLCASSWGTVLFTNTGELFFGEGSRLTVL.

The CDR3 sequence: CASSPSGGPNYGYTF. The CDR3 nucleotides are TGTGCCAGCAGTCCCTCGGGGGGCCCCAACTATGGCTACACCTTC. The rearrangement joins TRBV27 to TRBJ1-2; D may be TRBD1 (6 bases). Germline V CDR1 and CDR2: MNHEY, SMNVEV (reference sequence). This CDR3 region has 15 residues. V shed 5 bases and J shed 2 bases, with 15 bases lying between them.

V and J are TRBV7-8 and TRBJ2-6, with 8 bases matching TRBD1. Trimming removed 8 bases from V and 0 bases from J; junction bases left unmatched: 9. Germline V gene lookup returns CDR1 SGHVS and CDR2 FQNEAQ. This CDR3 has 17 amino acids. The CDR3 DNA reads as TGTGCCAGCCTAGCCGGACAGGGTTCCTCTGGGGCCAACGTCCTGACTTTC. This codes for CASLAGQGSSGANVLTF.

The sample holds one count of this clone. This sequence joins TRBV29-1 and TRBJ2-3; D is uncertain. The germline gives CDR1 SQVTM, CDR2 ANQGSEA. Trimming cost V 6 bases and J 5 bases, with 18 bases left between them. The CDR3 is 14 residues long. The CDR3 DNA follows: TGCAGCGTGCGACTTCAAAGGCTGGGAGATACGCAGTATTTT. It yields the protein CSVRLQRLGDTQYF.